This TCR beta chain was identified during a study of T-cell reconstitution after alpha-beta-depleted transplantation in children. Notes on the study in general: High day-60 TCRbeta diversity in some patients came from surviving recipient T cells and thymic progenitors. Diversity and T-cell counts at one year after transplant derived mostly from new T cells. About two months after transplant, alpha-beta T cells reportedly came from several hundred expanded graft clones.

Ten or more counts support this clonotype. Its antigen is unidentified. V lost 7 bases to trimming and J lost 5 bases, with 11 bases between them. This CDR3 comprises 11 residues. Germline CDR1 and CDR2: SQVTM and ANQGSEA. Unique molecular identifiers featured in how the TCRbeta library was prepared. TCRdb ran MiXCR on the PCR reads and lists one entry per CDR3 protein. The profile shows around 670,000 distinct CDR3 sequences, around 14% of them singletons. Here the sequenced sample was PBMCs, taken before TCRalphabeta/CD19-depleted stem cell transplant. This sequence was found in a girl aged 2 to 9 with congenital amegakaryocytic thrombocytopenia, due to receive a stem cell transplant. The chain is built from TRBV29-1 and TRBJ1-2; D is possibly TRBD1 (6 bases). CDR3 residues: CSGYTGYGYTF. In nucleotides, the CDR3 is TGCAGCGGATATACAGGGTATGGCTACACCTTC.